The 11 T cell receptor beta chains listed next were all sequenced from one sample in a study of shared clonotypes between healthy human individuals. This table comes from immunoSEQ multiplex PCR, and its TCRdb copy is limited to in-frame clones, with some not included. The sample includes roughly 2.6 million clones, approximately 92% of them seen just once. Source material: naive CD4+ T cells sorted from blood. Subset defined: CD45RA+ positively selected. The origin of the receptors is a man aged 18-30 years in good health.

Concerning this clone itself: The identical CDR3 is also encoded by other nucleotide sequences in the sample. The gene calls are TRBV5-1 and TRBJ1-5, with TRBD1 as a possible D gene (6 bases). Looked up from germline, CDR1 is SGHRS and CDR2 is YFSETQ. Trimming removed 0 bases from V and 4 bases from J, with 11 bases in between. The CDR3 contains 15 residues. The CDR3 DNA reads as TGCGCCAGCAGCTTGGATTCGGGGGCGAATCAGCCCCAGCATTTT. Its protein product is CASSLDSGANQPQHF.

V gene TRBV20-1 combines with J gene TRBJ1-3; D uncertain. This CDR3 comprises 11 residues. The germline CDR1 and CDR2 sequences are DFQATT and SNEGSKA (reference sequence). V was pared by 7 bases and J by 0 bases, with 4 bases between. DNA of the CDR3: TGCAGTGTTGACTCTGGAAACACCATATATTTT. Encoded protein: CSVDSGNTIYF.

This clone was counted a single time. V usage is TRBV14 and J usage is TRBJ1-1; weak D call: TRBD1 (5 bases). There are 16 residues in the CDR3. Germline V gene data show CDR1 as SGHDN and CDR2 as FVKESK. V shed 4 bases and J shed 0 bases, with 15 bases lying between them. CDR3 DNA: TGTGCCAGCAGCCCCTTACCGGGACTCATGAACACTGAAGCTTTCTTT. This gives the protein CASSPLPGLMNTEAFF.

This rearrangement joins TRBV30 to TRBJ1-3; 7 bases match TRBD1. Per the germline V gene, CDR1 is GTSNPN and CDR2 is SVGIG (reference sequence). The CDR3 runs 13 residues. Germline trimming cut 2 bases from V and 4 bases from J; bases unmatched to any gene: 2. CDR3 in DNA: TGTGCCTGGAGTACAGGGGTCGGAAACACCATATATTTT. Translation: CAWSTGVGNTIYF.

J is TRBJ2-3 and V is TRBV7-2; possible D gene TRBD2, 5 bases. CDR3 length: 14 amino acids. CDR1 and CDR2 from the germline V gene are SGHTA and FQGNSA. With 5 bases removed from V and 6 bases from J, the gap between germline ends came to 15 bases. The DNA for the CDR3 is TGTGCCAGCAGCCCAACTGCGAGGGAGGATACGCAGTATTTT. This translates into CASSPTAREDTQYF.

J is TRBJ1-2 and V is TRBV5-6, with 7 bases aligning to TRBD1. Trimming cost V 0 bases and J 4 bases; bases outside gene matches: 9. The germline V gene encodes CDR1 SGHDT and CDR2 YYEEEE. CDR3 length equals 16 residues. The CDR3 nucleotides read TGTGCCAGCAGCTTGGGATGGAGGGGGCTTGGCTATGGCTACACCTTC. This encodes CASSLGWRGLGYGYTF.

CDR3 in DNA: TGTGCCAGCAGCCAAGGGACAGCCTATGGGGAGCTGTTTTTT. As protein: CASSQGTAYGELFF. This rearrangement joins TRBV7-2 to TRBJ2-2, with 7 bases fitting TRBD1. The CDR3 consists of 14 residues. J lost 8 bases, V lost 5 bases, and 8 bases had no gene match. CDR1 is SGHTA, CDR2 FQGNSA, per germline.

The chain combines TRBV2 with TRBJ1-3; D is ambiguous. Germline V gene sequence: CDR1 SNHLY, CDR2 FYNNEI. Between the trimmed V and J ends, which lost 7 bases and 0 bases, there was a span of 10 bases. CDR3 length: 14 amino acids. Here the CDR3 DNA reads TGTGCCAGCAAGGTGGAGAGCTCTGGAAACACCATATATTTT. Its translation is CASKVESSGNTIYF. Combining the CDR3 with reference TRBV2 and TRBJ1-3 gives the whole variable domain EPEVTQTPSHQVTQMGQEVILRCVPISNHLYFYWYRQILGQKVEFLVSFYNNEISEKSEIFDDQFSVERPDGSNFTLKIRSTKLEDSAMYFCASKVESSGNTIYFGEGSWLTVV.

The V gene is TRBV2, the J gene TRBJ2-3; possible D gene TRBD1, 5 bases. The CDR3 runs to 14 residues. V lost 2 bases and J lost 2, with 8 bases in between. Germline V lookup: CDR1 SNHLY, CDR2 FYNNEI. The CDR3 spells CASSEFRATDTQYF. CDR3 nucleotide sequence: TGTGCCAGCAGTGAATTCAGGGCCACAGATACGCAGTATTTT.

This clone was picked up one time. V and J are TRBV7-2 and TRBJ2-5; D is unresolved. V gave up 1 base and J gave up 5 bases, with 5 bases separating them. This CDR3 has 12 residues. Per germline, CDR1 SGHTA and CDR2 FQGNSA. Here the CDR3 reads CASSLDSETQYF. The CDR3 coding sequence is TGTGCCAGCAGCTTAGATTCGGAGACCCAGTACTTC.

This rearrangement joins TRBV11-2 to TRBJ1-2; TRBD1 is a possible D gene (5 bases). V lost 8 bases and J 2 bases, leaving 15 bases between the germline ends. The CDR3 has 14 amino acids. Germline V gene sequence: CDR1 SGHAT, CDR2 FQNNGV. The CDR3 DNA sequence: TGTGCCAGCGCCCCCCTGGGGCAGAACTATGGCTACACCTTC. Its translation: CASAPLGQNYGYTF. Filled out from reference TRBV11-2 and TRBJ1-2, the complete variable domain reads EAGVAQSPRYKIIEKRQSVAFWCNPISGHATLYWYQQILGQGPKLLIQFQNNGVVDDSQLPKDRFSAERLKGVDSTLKIQPAKLEDSAVYLCASAPLGQNYGYTFGSGTRLTVV.